This T cell receptor beta chain was sequenced for a study of T cell changes during pregnancy in multiple sclerosis. V lost 1 base, J lost 4 bases, and 10 bases lay in between. This CDR3 has 14 amino acids. Per the germline V gene, CDR1 is LGHNA and CDR2 is YNFKEQ. TCRdb's copy holds only in-frame clones and misses some; the assay was immunoSEQ multiplex PCR. The sample contains more than 60,000 clones, 91% of which appear only once. J is TRBJ1-1 and V is TRBV4-2; D possibly corresponds to TRBD1 (5 bases). The TCR originated in a female donor with multiple sclerosis, enrolled in a pregnancy study. This material consisted of peripheral blood, taken before pregnancy. The chain's CDR3 is CASSQVREVTEAFF. For the CDR3, the DNA is TGTGCCAGCAGCCAAGTCAGGGAGGTCACTGAAGCTTTCTTT.